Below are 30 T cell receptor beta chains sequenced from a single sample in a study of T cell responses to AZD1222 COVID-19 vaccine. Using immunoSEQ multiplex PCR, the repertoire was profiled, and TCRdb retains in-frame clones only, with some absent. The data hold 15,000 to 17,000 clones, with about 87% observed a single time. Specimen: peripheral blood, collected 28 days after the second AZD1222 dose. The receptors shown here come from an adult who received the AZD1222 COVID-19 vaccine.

CDR3 sequence: CASSPAAGTGSGYTF. The CDR3 nucleotides are TGTGCCAGCAGCCCGGCGGCCGGGACAGGGAGTGGCTACACCTTC. V and J are TRBV7-8 and TRBJ1-2, with TRBD1 matching 9 bases. Germline-derived CDR1 and CDR2 are SGHVS and FQNEAQ. The CDR3 length is 15 residues. With 5 bases clipped from V and 7 bases from J, the junction kept 11 bases outside the gene matches.

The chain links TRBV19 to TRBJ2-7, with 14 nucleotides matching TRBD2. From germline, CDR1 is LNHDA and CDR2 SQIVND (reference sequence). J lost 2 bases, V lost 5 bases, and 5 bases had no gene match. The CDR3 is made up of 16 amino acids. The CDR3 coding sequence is TGTGCCAGTAGTCCTCGGACTAGCGGGAGGCCCTACGAGCAGTACTTC. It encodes CASSPRTSGRPYEQYF. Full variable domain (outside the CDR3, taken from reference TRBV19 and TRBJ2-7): DGGITQSPKYLFRKEGQNVTLSCEQNLNHDAMYWYRQDPGQGLRLIYYSQIVNDFQKGDIAEGYSVSREKKESFPLTVTSAQKNPTAFYLCASSPRTSGRPYEQYFGPGTRLTVT.

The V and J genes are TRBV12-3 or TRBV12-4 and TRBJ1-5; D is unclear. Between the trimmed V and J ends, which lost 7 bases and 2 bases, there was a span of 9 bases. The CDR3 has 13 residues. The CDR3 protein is CASNVAGNQPQHF. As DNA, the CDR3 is TGTGCCAGCAACGTGGCAGGCAATCAGCCCCAGCATTTT.

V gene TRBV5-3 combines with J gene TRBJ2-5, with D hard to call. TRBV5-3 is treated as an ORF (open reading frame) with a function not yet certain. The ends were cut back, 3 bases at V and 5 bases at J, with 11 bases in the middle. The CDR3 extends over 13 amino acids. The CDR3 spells CARSCSSGETQYF. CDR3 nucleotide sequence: TGTGCCAGAAGCTGCTCTTCCGGGGAGACCCAGTACTTC.

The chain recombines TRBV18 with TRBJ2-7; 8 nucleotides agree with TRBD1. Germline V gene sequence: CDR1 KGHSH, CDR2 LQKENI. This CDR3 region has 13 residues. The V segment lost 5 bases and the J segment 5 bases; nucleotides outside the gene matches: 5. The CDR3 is CASSGQGRDEQYF. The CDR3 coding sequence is TGTGCCAGCTCAGGACAGGGTAGGGACGAGCAGTACTTC.

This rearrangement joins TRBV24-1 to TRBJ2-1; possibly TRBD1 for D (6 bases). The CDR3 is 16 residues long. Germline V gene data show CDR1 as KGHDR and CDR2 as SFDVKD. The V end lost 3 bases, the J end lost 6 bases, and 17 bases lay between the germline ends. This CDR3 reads CATSDTDSWGPNEQFF. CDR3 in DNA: TGTGCCACCAGTGATACCGACTCGTGGGGGCCCAATGAGCAGTTCTTC.

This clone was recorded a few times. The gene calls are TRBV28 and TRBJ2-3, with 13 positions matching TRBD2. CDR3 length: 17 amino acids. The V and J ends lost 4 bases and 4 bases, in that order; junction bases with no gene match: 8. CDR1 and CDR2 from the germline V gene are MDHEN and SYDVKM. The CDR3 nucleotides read TGTGCCAGCAGTTCCGCCACTAGCGGGAGGGATTCAGATACGCAGTATTTT. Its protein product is CASSSATSGRDSDTQYF. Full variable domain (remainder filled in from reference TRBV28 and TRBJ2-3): DVKVTQSSRYLVKRTGEKVFLECVQDMDHENMFWYRQDPGLGLRLIYFSYDVKMKEKGDIPEGYSVSREKKERFSLILESASTNQTSMYLCASSSATSGRDSDTQYFGPGTRLTVL.

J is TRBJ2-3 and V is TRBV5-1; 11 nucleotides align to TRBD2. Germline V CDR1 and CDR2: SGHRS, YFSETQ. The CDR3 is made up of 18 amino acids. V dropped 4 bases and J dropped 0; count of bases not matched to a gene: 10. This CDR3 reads CASSLPGLADTSTDTQYF. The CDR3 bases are TGCGCCAGCAGCCTACCGGGACTAGCGGATACTAGCACAGATACGCAGTATTTT.

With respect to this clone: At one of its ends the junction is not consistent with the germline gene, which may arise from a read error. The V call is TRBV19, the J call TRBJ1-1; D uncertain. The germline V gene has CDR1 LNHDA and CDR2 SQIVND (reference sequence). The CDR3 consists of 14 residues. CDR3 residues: CVSSITRLQAEAFF. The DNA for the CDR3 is TGTGTCAGTAGTATTACCCGTCTGCAGGCCGAAGCTTTCTTT. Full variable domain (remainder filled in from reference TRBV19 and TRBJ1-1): DGGITQSPKYLFRKEGQNVTLSCEQNLNHDAMYWYRQDPGQGLRLIYYSQIVNDFQKGDIAEGYSVSREKKESFPLTVTSAQKNPTAFYLCVSSITRLQAEAFFGQGTRLTVV.

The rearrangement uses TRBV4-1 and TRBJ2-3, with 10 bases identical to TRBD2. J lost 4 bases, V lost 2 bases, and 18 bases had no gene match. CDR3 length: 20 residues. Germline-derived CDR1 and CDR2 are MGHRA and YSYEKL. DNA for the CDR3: TGCGCCAGCAGCCAAAGAAGGTGGGCTAGCGGGAGTGGGAGCGCAGATACGCAGTATTTT. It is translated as CASSQRRWASGSGSADTQYF.

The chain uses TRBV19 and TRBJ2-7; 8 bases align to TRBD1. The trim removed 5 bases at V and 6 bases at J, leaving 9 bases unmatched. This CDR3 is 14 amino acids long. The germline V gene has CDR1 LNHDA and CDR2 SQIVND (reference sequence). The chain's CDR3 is CASSLQGAVGEQYF. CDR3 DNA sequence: TGTGCCAGTAGTCTTCAGGGGGCGGTCGGCGAGCAGTACTTC.

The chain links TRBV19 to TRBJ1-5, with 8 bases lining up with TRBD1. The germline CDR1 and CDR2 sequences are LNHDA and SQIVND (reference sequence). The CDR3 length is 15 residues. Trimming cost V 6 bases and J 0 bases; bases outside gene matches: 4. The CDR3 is CASSLTGGSNQPQHF. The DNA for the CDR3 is TGTGCCAGTAGCCTAACAGGGGGTAGCAATCAGCCCCAGCATTTT.

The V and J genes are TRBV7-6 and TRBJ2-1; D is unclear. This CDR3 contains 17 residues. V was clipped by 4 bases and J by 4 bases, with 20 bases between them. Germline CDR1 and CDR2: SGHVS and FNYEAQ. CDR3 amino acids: CASSSHPKGSAYNEQFF. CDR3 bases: TGTGCCAGCAGCTCCCACCCCAAAGGGTCGGCGTACAATGAGCAGTTCTTC.

CDR3 region: CASSQDETGRTQYF. CDR3 nucleotides: TGTGCCAGCAGCCAAGACGAAACCGGGAGGACCCAGTACTTC. The gene calls are TRBV3-1 (or the pseudogene TRBV3-2) and TRBJ2-5; TRBD2 is a possible D gene (6 bases). Germline CDR1 and CDR2: LGHDT and YNNKEL (reference sequence). V was trimmed by 0 bases and J by 7 bases, leaving 12 bases between them. The CDR3 is made up of 14 amino acids.

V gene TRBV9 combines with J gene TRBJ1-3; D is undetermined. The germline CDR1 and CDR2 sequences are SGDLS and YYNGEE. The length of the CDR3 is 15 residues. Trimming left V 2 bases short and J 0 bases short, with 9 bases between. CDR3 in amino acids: CASSVGMSSGNTIYF. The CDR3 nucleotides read TGTGCCAGCAGCGTTGGAATGAGCTCTGGAAACACCATATATTTT.

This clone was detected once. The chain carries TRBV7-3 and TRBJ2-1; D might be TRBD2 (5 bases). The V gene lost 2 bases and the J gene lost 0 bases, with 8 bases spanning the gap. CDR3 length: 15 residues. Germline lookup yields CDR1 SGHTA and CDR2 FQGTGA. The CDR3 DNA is TGTGCCAGCAGCTTATATCGGGGCTCCTACAATGAGCAGTTCTTC. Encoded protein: CASSLYRGSYNEQFF.

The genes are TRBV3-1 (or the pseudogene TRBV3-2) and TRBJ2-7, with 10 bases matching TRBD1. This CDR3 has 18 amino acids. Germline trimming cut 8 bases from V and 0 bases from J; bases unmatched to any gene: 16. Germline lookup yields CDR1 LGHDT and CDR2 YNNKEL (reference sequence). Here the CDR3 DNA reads TGTGCCAGCTCCCGGGACAGGGGCCTCCTTTTGAGCTCCTACGAGCAGTACTTC. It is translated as CASSRDRGLLLSSYEQYF.

CDR3: CASSLMGPETQYF. As DNA, the CDR3 is TGTGCCAGCAGCTTAATGGGGCCTGAGACCCAGTACTTC. This chain links TRBV7-9 with TRBJ2-5; D is perhaps TRBD1 (5 bases). The germline V gene has CDR1 SEHNR and CDR2 FQNEAQ (reference sequence). Trimming cost V 2 bases and J 5 bases, with 9 bases left between them. CDR3 length: 13 residues. Using reference TRBV7-9 and TRBJ2-5 for the parts outside the CDR3, the full variable domain is DTGVSQNPRHKITKRGQNVTFRCDPISEHNRLYWYRQTLGQGPEFLTYFQNEAQLEKSRLLSDRFSAERPKGSFSTLEIQRTEQGDSAMYLCASSLMGPETQYFGPGTRLLVL.

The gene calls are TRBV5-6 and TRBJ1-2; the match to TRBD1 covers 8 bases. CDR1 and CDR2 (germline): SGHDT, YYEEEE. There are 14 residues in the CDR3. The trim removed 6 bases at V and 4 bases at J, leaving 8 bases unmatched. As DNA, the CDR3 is TGTGCCAGCACCGGACAGGGTATGCTCTATGGCTACACCTTC. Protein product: CASTGQGMLYGYTF.

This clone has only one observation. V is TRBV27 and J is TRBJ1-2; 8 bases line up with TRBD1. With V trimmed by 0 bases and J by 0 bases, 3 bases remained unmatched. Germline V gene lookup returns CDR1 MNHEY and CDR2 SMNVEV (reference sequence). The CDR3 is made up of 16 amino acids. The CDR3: CASSLSGDRPNYGYTF. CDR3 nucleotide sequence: TGTGCCAGCAGTTTATCGGGGGACAGGCCTAACTATGGCTACACCTTC.

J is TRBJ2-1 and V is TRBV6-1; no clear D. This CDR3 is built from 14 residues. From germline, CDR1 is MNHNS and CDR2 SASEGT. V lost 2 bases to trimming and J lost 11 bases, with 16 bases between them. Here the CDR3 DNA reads TGTGCCAGCAGTGAAATTGTTGGCGTTGGGAAGCAGTTCTTC. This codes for CASSEIVGVGKQFF.

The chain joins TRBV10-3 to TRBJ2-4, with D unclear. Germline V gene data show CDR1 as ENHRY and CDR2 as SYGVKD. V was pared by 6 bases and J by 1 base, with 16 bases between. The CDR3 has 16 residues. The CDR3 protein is CAISDEFGSAKNIQYF. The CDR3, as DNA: TGTGCCATCAGCGACGAATTCGGGTCTGCCAAAAACATTCAGTACTTC.

The CDR3 region is CASRRVDGTEAFF. The CDR3 DNA sequence: TGTGCCAGCAGGAGGGTGGATGGCACTGAAGCTTTCTTT. The chain recombines TRBV6-5 with TRBJ1-1; no clear D gene. Germline V gene lookup returns CDR1 MNHEY and CDR2 SVGAGI. The V gene lost 6 bases and the J gene lost 4 bases, with 12 bases spanning the gap. The CDR3 runs 13 residues.

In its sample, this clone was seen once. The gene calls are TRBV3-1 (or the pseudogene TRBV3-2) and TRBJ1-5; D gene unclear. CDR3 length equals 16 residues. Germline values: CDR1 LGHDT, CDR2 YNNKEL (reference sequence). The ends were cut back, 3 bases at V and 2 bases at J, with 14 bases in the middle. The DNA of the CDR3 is TGTGCCAGCAGCCAGGGCGCTGTGTTCGGCAATCAGCCCCAGCATTTT. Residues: CASSQGAVFGNQPQHF.

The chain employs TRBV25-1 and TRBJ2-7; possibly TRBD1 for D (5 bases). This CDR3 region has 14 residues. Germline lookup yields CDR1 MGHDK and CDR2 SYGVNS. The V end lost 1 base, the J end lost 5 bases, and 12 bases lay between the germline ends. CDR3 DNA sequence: TGTGCCAGCAGTGAATTTGGCAGGGTCCACGAGCAGTACTTC. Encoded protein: CASSEFGRVHEQYF.

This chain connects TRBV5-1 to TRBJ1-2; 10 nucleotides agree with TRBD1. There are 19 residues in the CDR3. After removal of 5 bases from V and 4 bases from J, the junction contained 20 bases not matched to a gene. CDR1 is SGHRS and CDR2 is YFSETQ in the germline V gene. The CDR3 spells CASSPTPLQWTGGVYGYTF. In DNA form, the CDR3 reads TGCGCCAGCAGTCCCACGCCCCTACAATGGACAGGGGGGGTCTATGGCTACACCTTC.

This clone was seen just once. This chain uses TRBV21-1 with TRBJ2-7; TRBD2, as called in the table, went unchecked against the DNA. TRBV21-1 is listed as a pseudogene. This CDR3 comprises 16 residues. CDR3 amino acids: CASRSFIATLLGEQYF. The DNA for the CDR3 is TGTGCCAGCAGATCGTTCATAGCTACACTGTTAGGCGAGCAGTACTTC.

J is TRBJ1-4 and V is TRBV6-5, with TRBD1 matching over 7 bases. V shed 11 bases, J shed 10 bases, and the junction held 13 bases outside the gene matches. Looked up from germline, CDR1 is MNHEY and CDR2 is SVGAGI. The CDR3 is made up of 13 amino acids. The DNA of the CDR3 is TGTGCCTCCGAGGGGGCGGGGAGGGGAAAACTGTTTTTT. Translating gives CASEGAGRGKLFF.

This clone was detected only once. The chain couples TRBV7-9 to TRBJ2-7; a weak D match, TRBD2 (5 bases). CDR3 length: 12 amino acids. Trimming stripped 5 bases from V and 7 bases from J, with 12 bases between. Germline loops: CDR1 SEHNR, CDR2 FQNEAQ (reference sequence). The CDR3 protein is CASSPTGWEQYF. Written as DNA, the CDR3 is TGTGCCAGCAGCCCCACGGGGTGGGAGCAGTACTTC. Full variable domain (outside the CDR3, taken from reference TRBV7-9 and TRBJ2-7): DTGVSQNPRHKITKRGQNVTFRCDPISEHNRLYWYRQTLGQGPEFLTYFQNEAQLEKSRLLSDRFSAERPKGSFSTLEIQRTEQGDSAMYLCASSPTGWEQYFGPGTRLTVT.

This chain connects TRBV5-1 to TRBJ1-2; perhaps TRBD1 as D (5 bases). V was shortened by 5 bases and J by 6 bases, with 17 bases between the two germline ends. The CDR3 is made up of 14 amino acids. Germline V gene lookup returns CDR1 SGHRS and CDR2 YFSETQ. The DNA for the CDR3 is TGCGCCAGCAGGCTGGACACTCTTCAAGATGGCTACACCTTC. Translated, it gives CASRLDTLQDGYTF.